This T cell receptor (beta chain) was identified in a study of HIV-infected patients and healthy controls. Using its own MiXCR run on the 5' RACE reads, TCRdb lists one record per CDR3 protein. The sample includes around 64,000 distinct CDR3 sequences, roughly a sixth of them seen just once. Germline-derived CDR1 and CDR2 are SGHAT and FQNNGV. The V gene lost 7 bases and the J gene lost 6 bases, with 12 bases spanning the gap. The CDR3 runs to 12 residues. The origin of this receptor is a human donor in good health. The chain links TRBV11-2 to TRBJ1-1, with unresolved D. Specimen: CD4+ T cells from blood. CDR3 sequence (DNA): TGTGCCAGCACCGACCTTGGATCTGAAGCTTTCTTT. Its protein product is CASTDLGSEAFF.